The next 28 T cell receptor beta chains were all read from a single sample in a study of T-cell memory formation after mild COVID-19. Each CDR3 protein is one row after TCRdb ran MiXCR on the 5' RACE reads. Of roughly 250,000 distinct CDR3 sequences listed, 16% are singletons. Sequenced input: PBMCs or a T cell subset sorted from them (not recorded which). All receptors come from a man aged 18-30 years who had mild COVID-19 (a few samples of this study predate the infection). Cell type and time point are not known.

The chain links TRBV7-2 to TRBJ1-1; D is ambiguous. The CDR3 runs to 13 residues. The germline V gene encodes CDR1 SGHTA and CDR2 FQGNSA. V was cut by 5 bases and J by 4 bases, with 11 bases left in between. Written as DNA, the CDR3 is TGTGCCAGCAGCGAAGGGCGCGCCACTGAAGCTTTCTTT. Amino acids: CASSEGRATEAFF.

This clonotype was found many times. V and J are TRBV7-6 and TRBJ2-5, with D perhaps TRBD2 (7 bases). Germline V gene sequence: CDR1 SGHVS, CDR2 FNYEAQ. Trimming shortened V by 2 bases and J by 3 bases, and 16 bases separated the two germline ends. CDR3 length: 16 residues. The DNA of the CDR3 is TGTGCCAGCAGCTTAACGGGGGGCCGAGGGAAAGAGACCCAGTACTTC. This translates into CASSLTGGRGKETQYF.

The chain employs TRBV28 and TRBJ2-7, with TRBD2 as a possible D gene (5 bases). The germline V gene has CDR1 MDHEN and CDR2 SYDVKM. Trimming took 3 bases from V and 1 from J, leaving 13 bases between them. This CDR3 spans 15 amino acids. The CDR3, as DNA: TGTGCCAGCAGTTTCTCCCCGGGATTGTCCTACGAGCAGTACGTC. Amino acids: CASSFSPGLSYEQYV.

This clonotype was found a few times. At one boundary the junction diverges from the germline segment, which might be a read error. The V call is TRBV5-1, the J call TRBJ2-3; possibly TRBD2 for D (6 bases). Germline V gene lookup returns CDR1 SGHRS and CDR2 YFSETQ. The CDR3 is made up of 14 amino acids. The DNA of the CDR3 is TGCGCCAGCAGCTTGGTTACTAGCAGAGATACGCAGTATTTT. Encoded protein: CASSLVTSRDTQYF.

The gene calls are TRBV7-3 and TRBJ2-1, with D perhaps matching TRBD2 (5 bases). V dropped 1 base and J dropped 5 bases, with 15 bases sitting between them. This CDR3 is 16 amino acids long. CDR1 and CDR2 (germline): SGHTA, FQGTGA. CDR3: CASSLMKFGGHNEQFF. In DNA form, the CDR3 reads TGTGCCAGCAGCTTAATGAAGTTCGGCGGGCACAATGAGCAGTTCTTC.

The chain joins TRBV24-1 to TRBJ1-5; 8 bases align to TRBD1. CDR3 size: 16 residues. Trimming removed 4 bases from V and 1 base from J; junction bases left unmatched: 5. Germline V CDR1 and CDR2: KGHDR, SFDVKD. CDR3 protein: CATSDNRQGSNQPQHF. In DNA form, the CDR3 reads TGTGCCACCAGTGACAATCGACAGGGGAGCAATCAGCCCCAGCATTTT.

The J gene is TRBJ1-3, the V gene TRBV18; D ambiguous. Germline loops: CDR1 KGHSH, CDR2 LQKENI. This CDR3 spans 16 amino acids. The germline V and J ends were trimmed by 3 bases and 0 bases, with 12 bases remaining between them. The CDR3 DNA reads as TGTGCCAGCTCACCGCCTGGGGTTATCTCTGGAAACACCATATATTTT. It translates to CASSPPGVISGNTIYF. The entire variable domain, with the rest obtained from reference TRBV18 and TRBJ1-3, is as follows: NAGVMQNPRHLVRRRGQEARLRCSPMKGHSHVYWYRQLPEEGLKFMVYLQKENIIDESGMPKERFSAEFPKEGPSILRIQQVVRGDSAAYFCASSPPGVISGNTIYFGEGSWLTVV.

This chain uses TRBV12-3 or TRBV12-4 with TRBJ1-1; 7 positions agree with TRBD1. This CDR3 has 12 amino acids. The V segment lost 10 bases and the J segment 0 bases; nucleotides outside the gene matches: 2. The CDR3 coding sequence is TGTGCCACCACAGGGGTGAACACTGAAGCTTTCTTT. Protein product: CATTGVNTEAFF.

V is TRBV5-4 and J is TRBJ1-2; a weak D match, TRBD1 (6 bases). Germline assignment: CDR1 SGHNT and CDR2 YYREEE (reference sequence). This CDR3 is 14 amino acids long. V was cut by 6 bases and J by 7 bases, with 19 bases left in between. This CDR3 reads CASTQDGGRRGYTF. The DNA of the CDR3 is TGTGCCAGCACCCAAGACGGGGGGCGACGTGGCTACACCTTC.

On this clonotype: One end of the junction is discordant with germline, which a read error may explain. J is TRBJ2-6 and V is TRBV29-1; D perhaps matches TRBD1 (5 bases). This CDR3 spans 16 amino acids. Germline CDR1 reads SQVTM; CDR2 reads ANQGSEA. For the CDR3, the DNA is TGCATCGTTCTCCCCAGGGTTAACTCTGGGGCCAACGTCCTGACTTTC. Translated: CIVLPRVNSGANVLTF.

The rearrangement links TRBV4-3 to TRBJ1-5, with 12 bases that match TRBD1. The V gene's germline CDR1 is LGHNA and CDR2 YSLEER. The junction had 5 bases not matched to a gene; V was cut back by 4 bases and J by 4 bases. The CDR3 contains 16 residues. The CDR3 sequence: CASSPTGQGANQPQHF. The CDR3 bases are TGCGCCAGCAGCCCGACGGGACAGGGGGCGAATCAGCCCCAGCATTTT.

This clonotype was observed many times. This chain links TRBV20-1 with TRBJ2-7, with TRBD2 identical over 11 bases. CDR1 is DFQATT, CDR2 SNEGSKA, per germline (reference sequence). There are 15 residues in the CDR3. Germline trimming cut 8 bases from V and 7 bases from J; bases unmatched to any gene: 16. CDR3 in DNA: TGCAGTACCCCAGCCCCCCTAGCGGGGGGAGAGGAGCAGTACTTC. Its translation: CSTPAPLAGGEEQYF.

The V and J genes are TRBV5-1 and TRBJ2-5, with 7 positions matching TRBD2. The CDR3 is 16 residues long. The germline V gene encodes CDR1 SGHRS and CDR2 YFSETQ. After removal of 4 bases from V and 1 base from J, the junction contained 10 bases not matched to a gene. CDR3 sequence reads: CASSNSIAGVQETQYF. CDR3 nucleotide sequence: TGCGCCAGCAGCAACTCTATCGCGGGGGTCCAAGAGACCCAGTACTTC. Together with reference TRBV5-1 and TRBJ2-5, the CDR3 gives the full variable domain: KAGVTQTPRYLIKTRGQQVTLSCSPISGHRSVSWYQQTPGQGLQFLFEYFSETQRNKGNFPGRFSGRQFSNSRSEMNVSTLELGDSALYLCASSNSIAGVQETQYFGPGTRLLVL.

This clonotype occurred a few times. CDR3 region: CASSLRETEAFF. The DNA for the CDR3 is TGTGCCAGCAGCTTAAGGGAGACTGAAGCTTTCTTT. The rearrangement uses TRBV7-9 and TRBJ1-1; no definite D call. V dropped 2 bases and J dropped 5 bases, with 6 bases sitting between them. CDR1 SEHNR and CDR2 FQNEAQ come from the germline V gene (reference sequence). The CDR3 totals 12 residues.

V gene TRBV6-5 combines with J gene TRBJ1-1; D uncertain. Looked up from germline, CDR1 is MNHEY and CDR2 is SVGAGI. The V end lost 2 bases, the J end lost 8 bases, and 15 bases lay between the germline ends. CDR3 length: 14 amino acids. CDR3 nucleotides: TGTGCCAGCAGTTACGTTGCAGCCGGAAAAGAAGCTTTCTTT. It translates to CASSYVAAGKEAFF.

V and J are TRBV3-1 and TRBJ1-2; the match to TRBD1 covers 7 bases. The CDR3 has 15 residues. From germline, CDR1 is LGHDT and CDR2 YNNKEL (reference sequence). The junction had 10 bases not matched to a gene; V was cut back by 4 bases and J by 5 bases. The CDR3 region is CASSLRGGINYGYTF. The CDR3 DNA reads as TGTGCCAGCAGCCTACGAGGGGGCATCAATTATGGCTACACCTTC.

This clonotype appeared a few times. V and J are TRBV20-1 and TRBJ2-6; D uncertain. This CDR3 region has 14 residues. The V end was cut by 0 bases, the J end by 1 base, with 4 bases between. Germline V gene sequence: CDR1 DFQATT, CDR2 SNEGSKA (reference sequence). The CDR3 sequence is CSARDRSGANVLTF. CDR3 nucleotides: TGCAGTGCTAGAGATCGATCTGGGGCCAACGTCCTGACTTTC.

The V call is TRBV7-2, the J call TRBJ2-1, with 10 nucleotides matching TRBD2. Trimming took 1 base from V and 2 from J; bases not matched to a gene: 2. The germline V gene has CDR1 SGHTA and CDR2 FQGNSA. The CDR3 spans 16 residues. The CDR3, as DNA: TGTGCCAGCAGCTTAGTGAGCGGGGGGGCCTACAATGAGCAGTTCTTC. Protein product: CASSLVSGGAYNEQFF.

The sample holds a few counts of this clonotype. This chain uses TRBV28 with TRBJ1-3; perhaps TRBD1 as D (5 bases). The CDR3 runs to 16 residues. V gave up 6 bases and J gave up 4 bases, with 19 bases separating them. Germline V gives CDR1 MDHEN, CDR2 SYDVKM. Here the CDR3 reads CASRKSGGGYGNTIYF. As DNA, the CDR3 is TGTGCCAGCAGAAAAAGCGGGGGAGGGTACGGAAACACCATATATTTT.

The chain links TRBV7-9 to TRBJ1-2; D not certain. CDR1 and CDR2 from the germline V gene are SEHNR and FQNEAQ (reference sequence). The CDR3 has 13 amino acids. Trimming stripped 6 bases from V and 6 bases from J, with 14 bases between. The CDR3 coding sequence is TGTGCCAGCAGATCGGAGGCAGGTCATGGCTACACCTTC. Amino acids: CASRSEAGHGYTF.

The rearrangement uses TRBV7-2 and TRBJ2-7; 7 bases line up with TRBD2. Per the germline V gene, CDR1 is SGHTA and CDR2 is FQGNSA. The V segment lost 1 base and the J segment 3 bases; nucleotides outside the gene matches: 3. The CDR3 covers 14 residues. The CDR3 nucleotides read TGTGCCAGCAGCTTAGTCCGGGGGGACTACGAGCAGTACTTC. It yields the protein CASSLVRGDYEQYF.

This clonotype was detected a few times. The rearrangement links TRBV15 to TRBJ1-4; D possibly corresponds to TRBD1 (6 bases). Germline CDR1 is LNHNV and CDR2 is YYDKDF (reference sequence). The CDR3 has 15 residues. V was pared by 4 bases and J by 2 bases, with 11 bases between. The CDR3 protein is CATSTAGATNEKLFF. CDR3 sequence (DNA): TGTGCCACCAGCACAGCAGGGGCTACTAATGAAAAACTGTTTTTT.

A few counts support this clonotype. V gene TRBV6-2 or TRBV6-3 combines with J gene TRBJ1-1, with D maybe TRBD1 (6 bases). CDR1 MNHEY and CDR2 SVGEGT come from the germline V gene. The CDR3 has 14 residues. V lost 6 bases, J lost 4 bases, and 15 bases lay in between. This CDR3 reads CASRHSQGSTEAFF. The DNA of the CDR3 is TGTGCCAGCAGACACTCGCAGGGGAGCACTGAAGCTTTCTTT.

The chain combines TRBV20-1 with TRBJ2-2, with 7 positions matching TRBD1. The J segment lost 3 bases and the V segment lost 6 bases, leaving 10 bases of the junction unmatched. Germline lookup yields CDR1 DFQATT and CDR2 SNEGSKA (reference sequence). The CDR3 sequence is 15 residues long. In DNA form, the CDR3 reads TGCAGTGCCAGGACACTCGGACAGGACACCGGGGAGCTGTTTTTT. Translation gives CSARTLGQDTGELFF.

This clonotype was seen only a few times. This sequence joins TRBV5-1 and TRBJ1-4; 9 positions match TRBD1. Germline V lookup: CDR1 SGHRS, CDR2 YFSETQ. V was clipped by 4 bases and J by 8 bases; unmatched bases: 15. CDR3 length: 17 amino acids. The CDR3 reads CASSPRDRVIREEKLFF. The CDR3 nucleotides read TGCGCCAGCAGCCCCCGGGACAGGGTTATCCGGGAGGAAAAACTGTTTTTT.

The rearrangement joins TRBV20-1 to TRBJ1-2; D uncertain. The CDR3 loop spans 12 amino acids. Germline V gene sequence: CDR1 DFQATT, CDR2 SNEGSKA (reference sequence). Deletions cut 6 bases from V and 4 bases from J, with 12 bases between. The DNA for the CDR3 is TGCAGTGCCTTTGATACATCCTATGGCTACACCTTC. It yields the protein CSAFDTSYGYTF.

This clonotype was counted a few times. This chain uses TRBV7-6 with TRBJ2-5, with TRBD2 identical over 13 bases. CDR3 size: 15 residues. Germline assignment: CDR1 SGHVS and CDR2 FNYEAQ. V lost 5 bases, J lost 5 bases, and 5 bases stayed unmatched. The CDR3 DNA is TGTGCCAGCAGCCGACTAGCGGGGGGAGGTGAGACCCAGTACTTC. Residues: CASSRLAGGGETQYF.

This clonotype has only a few counts. This rearrangement joins TRBV7-2 to TRBJ1-6, with D possibly TRBD1 on 5 matching bases. The CDR3 totals 15 residues. With 4 bases removed from V and 4 bases from J, the gap between germline ends came to 11 bases. Per germline, CDR1 SGHTA and CDR2 FQGNSA. This CDR3 is CASSSRVPYNSPLHF. CDR3 bases: TGTGCCAGCAGCTCCAGGGTCCCTTATAATTCACCCCTCCACTTT.